This T cell receptor (beta chain) stems from a study of cytomegalovirus exposure and HLA in healthy donors. Across the study: About 80 million unique TCRs, all from HLA-typed donors, were included in an early release of the data.

A multiplex PCR was run with 60 Vbeta primers and 13 Jbeta primers. The data were produced by immunoSEQ multiplex PCR, yet TCRdb's version contains in-frame clones alone and is incomplete. The sample lists roughly 100,000 clones; under 85% were seen once. Germline V gene lookup returns CDR1 LNHDA and CDR2 SQIVND (reference sequence). The CDR3 has 18 amino acids. On this clone: Its antigen is not known. The junction departs from the called germline gene at one end, perhaps through a read error.

Overall study results and limits: Later genetic work tied a missense DCLRE1C variant to beta-chain V and J trimming. Differences between HLA loci emerged in a later analysis of TCR association rates, with DRB1 most and HLA-C fewest.

The source is a man in his forties or fifties in good health and CMV-seronegative. The chain joins TRBV19 to TRBJ2-6, with 9 positions matching TRBD2. The sample taken for sequencing was PBMCs. The CDR3 DNA reads TGTGCCAGTGGTATTCTAGGACTAGCGACCTCTGGGGCCAACGTCCTGACTTTC. Translation: CASGILGLATSGANVLTF.